The clone carrying this T cell receptor beta chain was counted a few times. The sample originates from a study of blood T cells in healthy people across ages. Trimming took off 5 bases at V and 5 bases at J, with 11 bases between the two ends. Germline CDR1 reads SGDLS; CDR2 reads YYNGEE. The CDR3 length is 14 residues. A second PCR, run for about 7 to 11 cycles, used a sample-barcoded 5' primer plus a J-beta primer mix. TCRdb reprocessed the 5' RACE reads via MiXCR and lists one record per CDR3 protein. The sample yields 780,000 or so distinct CDR3 sequences, 40% to 65% seen once. The sequence was collected from an older man in good health. Specimen: blood. The genes are TRBV9 and TRBJ1-6; maybe TRBD1 (5 bases). CDR3 sequence reads: CASSFDSDNSPLHF. In DNA, the CDR3 is TGTGCCAGCAGTTTTGACAGCGATAATTCACCCCTCCACTTT.